This TCR beta chain was retrieved from a study of sequential checkpoint blockade in melanoma. Across the study: Patients were randomized 1:1 to nivolumab-then-ipilimumab or ipilimumab-then-nivolumab first-line. Each arm's sequence ended with maintenance nivolumab.

The treatment was: randomized to nivolumab then ipilimumab (arm A) or the reverse (arm B). From thawed PBMCs, live CD3+CD8+ cells negative for CD19 and CD56 were sorted. The assay was immunoSEQ multiplex PCR, and TCRdb's table has in-frame clones only and misses some. There are tens of thousands of clones in the sample; roughly 86% occur only once, and less than 7% lies in the top ten. V shed 6 bases, J shed 0 bases, and the junction held 0 bases outside the gene matches. This CDR3 spans 14 amino acids. Per the germline V gene, CDR1 is SNHLY and CDR2 is FYNNEI. The chain couples TRBV2 to TRBJ2-4; 9 positions match TRBD1. The sequence came from a human donor with melanoma. Sequenced material: CD8+ T cells sorted from blood (inferred from file names), taken from a patient given nivolumab and ipilimumab in sequence. CDR3 sequence: CASRGQGAKNIQYF. In DNA form, the CDR3 reads TGTGCCAGCAGGGGACAGGGAGCCAAAAACATTCAGTACTTC.